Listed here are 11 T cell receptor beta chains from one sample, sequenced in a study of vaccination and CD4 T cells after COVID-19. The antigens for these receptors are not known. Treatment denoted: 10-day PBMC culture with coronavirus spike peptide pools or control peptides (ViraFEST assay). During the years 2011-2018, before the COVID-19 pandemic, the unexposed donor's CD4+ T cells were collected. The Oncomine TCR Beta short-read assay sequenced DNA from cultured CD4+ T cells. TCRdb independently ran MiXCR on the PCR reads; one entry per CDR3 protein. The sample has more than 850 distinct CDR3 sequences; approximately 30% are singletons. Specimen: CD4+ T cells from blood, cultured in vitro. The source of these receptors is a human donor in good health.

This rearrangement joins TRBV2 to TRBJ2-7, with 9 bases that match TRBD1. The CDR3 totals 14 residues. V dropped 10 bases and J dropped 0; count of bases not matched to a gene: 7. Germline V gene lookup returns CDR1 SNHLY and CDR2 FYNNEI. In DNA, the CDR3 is TGTGCCATCACCCCGGGACAGGGCTCCTACGAGCAGTACTTC. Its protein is CAITPGQGSYEQYF.

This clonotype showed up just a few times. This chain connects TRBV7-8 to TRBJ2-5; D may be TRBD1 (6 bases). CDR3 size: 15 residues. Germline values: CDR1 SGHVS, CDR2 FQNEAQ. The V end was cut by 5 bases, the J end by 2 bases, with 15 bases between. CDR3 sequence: CASSPRPGDQETQYF. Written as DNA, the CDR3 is TGTGCCAGCAGCCCCCGGCCAGGGGATCAAGAGACCCAGTACTTC.

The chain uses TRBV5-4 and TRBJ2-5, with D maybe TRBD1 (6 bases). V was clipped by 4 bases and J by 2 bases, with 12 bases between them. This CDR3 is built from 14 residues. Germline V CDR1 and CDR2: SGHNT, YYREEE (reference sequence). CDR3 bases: TGTGCCAGCAGCCTACGGACAGTACAAGAGACCCAGTACTTC. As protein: CASSLRTVQETQYF.

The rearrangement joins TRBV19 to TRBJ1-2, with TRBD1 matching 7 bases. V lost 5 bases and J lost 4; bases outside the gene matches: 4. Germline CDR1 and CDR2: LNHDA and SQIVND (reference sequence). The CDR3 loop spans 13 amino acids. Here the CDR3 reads CASSGQVRYGYTF. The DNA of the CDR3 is TGTGCCAGTAGTGGACAGGTCCGCTATGGCTACACCTTC. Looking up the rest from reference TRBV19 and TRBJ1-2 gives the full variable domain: DGGITQSPKYLFRKEGQNVTLSCEQNLNHDAMYWYRQDPGQGLRLIYYSQIVNDFQKGDIAEGYSVSREKKESFPLTVTSAQKNPTAFYLCASSGQVRYGYTFGSGTRLTVV.

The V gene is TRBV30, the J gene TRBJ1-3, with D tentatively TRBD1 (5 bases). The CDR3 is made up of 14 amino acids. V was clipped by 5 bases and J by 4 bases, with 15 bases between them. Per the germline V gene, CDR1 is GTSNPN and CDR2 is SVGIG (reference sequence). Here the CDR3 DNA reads TGTGCCTGGGGTTCCGGGGGGGAAGGAAACACCATATATTTT. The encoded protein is CAWGSGGEGNTIYF.

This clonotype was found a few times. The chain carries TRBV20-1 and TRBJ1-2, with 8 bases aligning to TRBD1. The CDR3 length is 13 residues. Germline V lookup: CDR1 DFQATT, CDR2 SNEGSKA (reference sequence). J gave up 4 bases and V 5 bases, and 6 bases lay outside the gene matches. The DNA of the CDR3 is TGCAGTGCTCTTCTAGGACAGGGCTATGGCTACACCTTC. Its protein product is CSALLGQGYGYTF.

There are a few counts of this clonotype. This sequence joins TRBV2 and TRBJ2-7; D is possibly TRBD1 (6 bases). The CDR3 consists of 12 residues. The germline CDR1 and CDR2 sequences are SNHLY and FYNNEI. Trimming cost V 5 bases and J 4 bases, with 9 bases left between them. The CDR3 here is CASSQQGYEQYF. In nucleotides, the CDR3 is TGTGCCAGCAGTCAACAGGGTTACGAGCAGTACTTC.

CDR3 coding DNA: TGTGCCACCAGTGATTGGGGGCGCGGGGTAAACAATGAGCAGTTCTTC. It specifies CATSDWGRGVNNEQFF. The rearrangement uses TRBV24-1 and TRBJ2-1, with D perhaps TRBD1 or TRBD2 (6 bases each). The length of the CDR3 is 16 residues. The V end was cut by 2 bases, the J end by 5 bases, with 15 bases between. Germline CDR1 and CDR2: KGHDR and SFDVKD.

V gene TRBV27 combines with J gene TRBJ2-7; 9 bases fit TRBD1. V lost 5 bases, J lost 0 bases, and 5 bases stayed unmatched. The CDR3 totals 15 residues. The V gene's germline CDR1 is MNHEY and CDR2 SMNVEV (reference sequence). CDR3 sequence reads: CASSHRDRVSYEQYF. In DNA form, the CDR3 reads TGTGCCAGCAGTCACCGGGACAGGGTCTCCTACGAGCAGTACTTC.

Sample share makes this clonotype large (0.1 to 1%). CDR3 nucleotides: TGTGCCAGCAGCTCGCCTTTTAGGGGGAGATCACCCCTCCACTTT. Translating it yields CASSSPFRGRSPLHF. The chain has TRBV7-2 and TRBJ1-6, with D possibly TRBD1 on 6 matching bases. V lost 4 bases to trimming and J lost 10 bases, with 17 bases between them. The CDR3 is made up of 15 amino acids. The germline gives CDR1 SGHTA, CDR2 FQGNSA.

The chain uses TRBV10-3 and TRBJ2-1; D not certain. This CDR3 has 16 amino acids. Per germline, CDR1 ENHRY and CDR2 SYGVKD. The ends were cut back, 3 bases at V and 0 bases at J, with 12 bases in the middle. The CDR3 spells CAISDFGRSSYNEQFF. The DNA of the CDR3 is TGTGCCATCAGTGATTTTGGCAGAAGCTCCTACAATGAGCAGTTCTTC.